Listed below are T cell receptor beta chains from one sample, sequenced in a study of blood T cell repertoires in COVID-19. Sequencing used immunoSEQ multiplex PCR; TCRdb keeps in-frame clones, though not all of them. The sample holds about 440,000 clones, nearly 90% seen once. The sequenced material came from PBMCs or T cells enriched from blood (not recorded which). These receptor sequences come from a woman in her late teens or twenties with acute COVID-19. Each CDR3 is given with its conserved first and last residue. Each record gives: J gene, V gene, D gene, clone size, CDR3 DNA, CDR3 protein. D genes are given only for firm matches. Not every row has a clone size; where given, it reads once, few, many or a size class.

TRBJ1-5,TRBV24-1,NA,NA,TGTGCCACCAGTGACACAGGGTATCAGCCCCAGCATTTT,CATSDTGYQPQHF
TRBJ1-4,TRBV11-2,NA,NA,TGTGCCAGCAGCTTACGGGGTTCTAATGAAAAACTGTTTTTT,CASSLRGSNEKLFF
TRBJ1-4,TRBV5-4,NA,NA,TGTGCCAGCAGCTTGTGGGGGGTAGGAGAAAAACTGTTTTTT,CASSLWGVGEKLFF
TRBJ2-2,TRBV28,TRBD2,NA,TGTGCCAGCAGGGTCGGGCGGGAGTACACCGGGGAGCTGTTTTTT,CASRVGREYTGELFF
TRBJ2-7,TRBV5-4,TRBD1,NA,TGTGCCAGCAGCTTACCAGGGGGCGCGGACGAGCAGTACTTC,CASSLPGGADEQYF
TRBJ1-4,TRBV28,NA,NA,TGTGCCAGCAGGTTCCGGACCAAGGGGGGGGGTGAAAAACTGTTTTTT,CASRFRTKGGGEKLFF
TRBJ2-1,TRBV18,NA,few,TGTGCCAGCTCACGTTCTACCCGGAGCTCCTACAATGAGCAGTTCTTC,CASSRSTRSSYNEQFF
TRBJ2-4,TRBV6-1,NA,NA,TGTGCCAGCAGTGAAGGTGGAGCAGGGAAAAACATTCAGTACTTC,CASSEGGAGKNIQYF
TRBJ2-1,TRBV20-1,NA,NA,TGCAGTGCTAGTTCAGGGGTTAATGAGCAGTTCTTC,CSASSGVNEQFF
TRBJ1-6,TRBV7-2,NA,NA,TGTGCCAGCACCTCAGGAGGGCTCATTTATAATTCACCCCTCCACTTT,CASTSGGLIYNSPLHF
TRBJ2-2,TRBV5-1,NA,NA,TGCGCCAGCAGCTTGGGGTACGACAGCTCGAACACCGGGGAGCTGTTTTTT,CASSLGYDSSNTGELFF
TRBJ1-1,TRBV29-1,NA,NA,TGCAGCGTTCTCTCAGGGGTGGACACTGAAGCTTTCTTT,CSVLSGVDTEAFF
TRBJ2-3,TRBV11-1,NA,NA,TGTGCCAGCAGCTTCTTACAAGAATTCACAGATACGCAGTATTTT,CASSFLQEFTDTQYF
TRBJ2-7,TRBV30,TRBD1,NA,TGTGCCTGGAGTGTATTGAATAGTGGACAGGGTAGTTTCTGCGAGCAGTACTTC,CAWSVLNSGQGSFCEQYF
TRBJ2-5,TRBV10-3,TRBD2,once,TGTGCCATCAGTGGTCTAGCGGGGGGTTTAGAGACCCAGTACTTC,CAISGLAGGLETQYF
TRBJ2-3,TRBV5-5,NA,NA,TGTGCCAGCAGCTTGGTCCCCGGGCAGGGGCGCACAGATACGCAGTATTTT,CASSLVPGQGRTDTQYF
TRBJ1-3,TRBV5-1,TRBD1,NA,TGCGCCAGCAGCCCCGGGACAGGGACTGGAAACACCATATATTTT,CASSPGTGTGNTIYF
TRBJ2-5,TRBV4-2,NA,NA,TGTGCCAGCAGCCAAGATAACGAGGGTTCATCGGGATTAGAGACCCAGTACTTC,CASSQDNEGSSGLETQYF
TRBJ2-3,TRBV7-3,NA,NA,TGTGCCAGCAGCTTAATAGTCGCGGGGAGCACAGATACGCAGTATTTT,CASSLIVAGSTDTQYF
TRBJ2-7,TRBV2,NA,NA,TGTGCCAGCAGAACAGAGCCCTACGAGCAGTACTTC,CASRTEPYEQYF
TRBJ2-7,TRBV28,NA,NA,TGTGCGACCAGACTAGAGCCCCACGAGCAGTACTTC,CATRLEPHEQYF
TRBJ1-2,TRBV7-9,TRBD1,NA,TGTGCCAGCAGCTCCGGGGACAGCTATGGCTACACCTTC,CASSSGDSYGYTF
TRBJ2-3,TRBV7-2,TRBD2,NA,TGTGCCAGCAGCTTAGGGGGGGTGACTAGCGGCCTCACAAATACGCAGTATTTT,CASSLGGVTSGLTNTQYF
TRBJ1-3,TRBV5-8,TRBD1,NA,TGTGCCAGCAGCTTGAGGGACAGAGGAAACACCATATATTTT,CASSLRDRGNTIYF
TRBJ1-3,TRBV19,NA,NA,TGTGCCAGTACCGAGATGACCGGGACTTTAAACACCATATATTTT,CASTEMTGTLNTIYF
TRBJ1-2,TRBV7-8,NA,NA,TGTGCCAGCAGCTTAGGGGGCGCCTATGGCTACACCTTC,CASSLGGAYGYTF
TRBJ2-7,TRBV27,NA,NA,TGTGCCAGCCGAAACTTCTACGAGCAGTACTTC,CASRNFYEQYF
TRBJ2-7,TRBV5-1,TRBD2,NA,TGCGCCAGCAGCTCCGGGACTAGCGACTACGAGCAGTACTTC,CASSSGTSDYEQYF
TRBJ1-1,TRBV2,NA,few,TGTGCCAGCAGTGGGCCCGTGGTGACTGAAGCTTTCTTT,CASSGPVVTEAFF
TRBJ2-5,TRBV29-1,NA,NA,TGCAGCGTTGACAGGGCGGGACAAGAGACCCAGTACTTC,CSVDRAGQETQYF
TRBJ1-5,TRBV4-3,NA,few,TGCGCCAGCAGCCTAAGACGGGGTTCTAGGGAGCCCCAGCATTTT,CASSLRRGSREPQHF
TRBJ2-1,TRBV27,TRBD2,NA,TGTGCCAGCAGTTATAGCGGGAGGAACAATGAGCAGTTCTTC,CASSYSGRNNEQFF
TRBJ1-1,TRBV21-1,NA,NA,TGTGCCAGCAGCAAAGCGCAGGGGTTGAACACTGAAGCTTTCTTT,CASSKAQGLNTEAFF
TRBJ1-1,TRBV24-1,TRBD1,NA,TGTGCCACCAGTGACCAACATCGGGACAGGGGCCCCACGGACACTGAAGCTTTCTTT,CATSDQHRDRGPTDTEAFF
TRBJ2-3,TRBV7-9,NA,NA,TGTGCCAGCAGCTTAGGGGCCCGGGAACAGACAGATACGCAGTATTTT,CASSLGAREQTDTQYF
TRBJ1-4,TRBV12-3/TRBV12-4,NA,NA,TGTGCCAGCAGTTTGTATAGTAATGAAAAACTGTTTTTT,CASSLYSNEKLFF
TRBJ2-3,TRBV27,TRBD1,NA,TGTGCCAGTAAGGGGACAGGGGTGGACACAGATACGCAGTATTTT,CASKGTGVDTDTQYF
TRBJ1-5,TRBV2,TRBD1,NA,TGTGCCAGTCTGACAGGGGCGGGTCAGCCCCAGCATTTT,CASLTGAGQPQHF
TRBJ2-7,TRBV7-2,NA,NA,TGTGCCAGCAGCACACCGGGACAAAAGTGCTTC,CASSTPGQKCF
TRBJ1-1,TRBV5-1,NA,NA,TGCGCCAGCAGCTTGGTTGAGGCACATGAAGCTTTCTTT,CASSLVEAHEAFF
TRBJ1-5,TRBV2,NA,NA,TGTGCCAGCAGTGAAATGCTGGCGGGCAATCAGCCCCAGCATTTT,CASSEMLAGNQPQHF
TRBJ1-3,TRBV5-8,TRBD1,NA,TGTGCCAGCAGCTCCGGGACAGCCGCCTCTGGAAACACCATATATTTT,CASSSGTAASGNTIYF